The entry below gives a single T cell receptor (beta chain) sequence along with its context. CDR1 and CDR2 from the germline V gene are SGDLS and YYNGEE. Germline trimming cut 0 bases from V and 5 bases from J; bases unmatched to any gene: 5. CDR3 length equals 14 residues. The data were taken from a study of blood T cell repertoires in COVID-19. Whole-study context: COVID-19 samples collected from the United States, Italy and Spain covered acute and convalescent phases. The analysed material was cDNA or gDNA that came from T cells, B-cell-depleted T cells, or PBMCs.

In the original processing: Estimation of nucleated cell counts relied on the amplification of reference gene primers. Repertoires were generated with immunoSEQ multiplex PCR, while TCRdb's copy carries only in-frame clones and drops some. V and J calls and clone size are given by that table; D and trimming were obtained from the DNA. The profile shows 300,000 to 400,000 clones, 80% to 90% of them singletons. Sequenced input: peripheral blood. This chain uses TRBV9 with TRBJ2-7, with TRBD2 matching 7 bases. The clonotype comes from a man aged 25-45 years with active or convalescent COVID-19. CDR3 nucleotide sequence: TGTGCCAGCAGCGTAGAGCGGGGTGCTGACGAGCAGTACTTC. The encoded protein is CASSVERGADEQYF.